This entry lists 32 T cell receptor beta chains sequenced from one sample in a study of cytomegalovirus exposure and HLA in healthy donors (dated by TCRdb to the late 2010s). The library was generated by the immunoSEQ multiplex PCR assay. For the multiplex PCR, a mixture combining 60 forward primers for TCR Vbeta segments and 13 reverse primers for TCR Jbeta segments was used. Drawn from immuneACCESS, this table holds only the in-frame rearrangements with V and J called that TCRdb kept. Clones are partly lost; checked studies trace under half to an unresolved V gene and leave the rest unexplained. Here the sample has some 200,000 clones; over 65% occur a single time. The top ten constitute about 2.8% of the sample. The specimen sequenced was PBMCs. The receptors shown here come from a woman aged 30 to 39 in good health and CMV-seronegative.

This chain joins TRBV30 and TRBJ2-2; 12 bases match TRBD2. The V segment lost 0 bases and the J segment 3 bases; nucleotides outside the gene matches: 8. The CDR3 covers 18 residues. The germline gives CDR1 GTSNPN, CDR2 SVGIG (reference sequence). CDR3 coding DNA: TGTGCCTGGAGTGTATTGACTAGCGGGAGTTGGGACACCGGGGAGCTGTTTTTT. It specifies CAWSVLTSGSWDTGELFF.

This clone occurred a few times. The chain has TRBV29-1 and TRBJ1-2; 8 nucleotides align to TRBD1. The CDR3 covers 11 residues. The germline gives CDR1 SQVTM, CDR2 ANQGSEA. The trim removed 7 bases at V and 8 bases at J, leaving 6 bases unmatched. CDR3 protein: CSARQGRGYTF. CDR3 in DNA: TGCAGCGCCCGACAGGGGCGAGGCTACACCTTC.

The V call is TRBV6-1, the J call TRBJ2-7; D is perhaps TRBD1 (5 bases). The CDR3 spans 14 residues. Between the trimmed V and J ends, which lost 6 bases and 4 bases, there was a span of 16 bases. Germline CDR1 is MNHNS and CDR2 is SASEGT. The CDR3 is CASSPVTGPYEQYF. The CDR3 DNA reads TGTGCCAGCAGCCCCGTCACAGGACCTTACGAGCAGTACTTC.

This clone was recorded once. The J gene is TRBJ1-2, the V gene TRBV6-1, with D perhaps TRBD1 (5 bases). The CDR3 totals 12 residues. Germline V lookup: CDR1 MNHNS, CDR2 SASEGT. Trimming removed 5 bases at V and 4 bases at J, with 8 bases between. DNA of the CDR3: TGTGCCAGCAGTAGTGACAGCTATGGCTACACCTTC. Protein sequence: CASSSDSYGYTF.

V and J are TRBV19 and TRBJ1-1; TRBD1 is a possible D gene (5 bases). This CDR3 is 14 amino acids long. Per germline, CDR1 LNHDA and CDR2 SQIVND (reference sequence). Between the trimmed V and J ends, which lost 6 bases and 5 bases, there was a span of 16 bases. The CDR3 sequence is CASRIEAGLTEAFF. In DNA form, the CDR3 reads TGTGCCAGTAGAATTGAGGCAGGGTTAACTGAAGCTTTCTTT.

The gene calls are TRBV5-1 and TRBJ2-6; TRBD2 aligns across 9 bases. V was pared by 3 bases and J by 0 bases, with 13 bases of the junction left unmatched. The CDR3 runs 20 residues. CDR1 is SGHRS, CDR2 YFSETQ, per germline. The CDR3 loop is CASSSHKIAGASSGANVLTF. The CDR3 DNA is TGCGCCAGCAGCTCACACAAGATAGCGGGGGCCAGCTCTGGGGCCAACGTCCTGACTTTC. Drawing the rest from reference TRBV5-1 and TRBJ2-6, the complete variable domain is KAGVTQTPRYLIKTRGQQVTLSCSPISGHRSVSWYQQTPGQGLQFLFEYFSETQRNKGNFPGRFSGRQFSNSRSEMNVSTLELGDSALYLCASSSHKIAGASSGANVLTFGAGSRLTVL.

The V and J genes are TRBV30 and TRBJ1-1, with no clear D. This CDR3 is 13 amino acids long. Trimming shortened V by 4 bases and J by 1 base, and 10 bases separated the two germline ends. Germline V gene sequence: CDR1 GTSNPN, CDR2 SVGIG (reference sequence). CDR3 sequence reads: CAWMTGPNTEAFF. The CDR3 nucleotides are TGTGCCTGGATGACGGGTCCGAACACTGAAGCTTTCTTT.

The sample holds one count of this clone. The chain carries TRBV11-2 and TRBJ2-1; 8 bases agree with TRBD2. The CDR3 runs 15 residues. The germline CDR1 and CDR2 sequences are SGHAT and FQNNGV. V lost 5 bases, J lost 0 bases, and 3 bases stayed unmatched. The CDR3 bases are TGTGCCAGCAGCGCAAGCGGGAGCTCCTACAATGAGCAGTTCTTC. It translates to CASSASGSSYNEQFF.

The chain employs TRBV6-5 and TRBJ1-6; D unresolved. The germline V gene has CDR1 MNHEY and CDR2 SVGAGI. V was trimmed by 2 bases and J by 8 bases, leaving 4 bases between them. This CDR3 spans 12 amino acids. The CDR3 spells CASSYRDSPLHF. The CDR3 DNA sequence: TGTGCCAGCAGTTACCGTGATTCACCCCTCCACTTT.

There are a few counts of this clone. J is TRBJ2-7 and V is TRBV27; tentative D call: TRBD2 (6 bases). V lost 5 bases, J lost 5 bases, and 19 bases lay in between. Germline V gives CDR1 MNHEY, CDR2 SMNVEV (reference sequence). CDR3 length equals 15 residues. The CDR3 DNA follows: TGTGCCAGCAGTCGCTTCCCTAGCGAAAACGACGAGCAGTACTTC. The encoded protein is CASSRFPSENDEQYF.

The chain joins TRBV28 to TRBJ2-5; 8 bases fit TRBD1. Germline-derived CDR1 and CDR2 are MDHEN and SYDVKM. The CDR3 is 15 residues long. The junction had 6 bases not matched to a gene; V was cut back by 4 bases and J by 2 bases. In DNA form, the CDR3 reads TGTGCCAGCAGTTCGATCAGGGGGCGGCAAGAGACCCAGTACTTC. Translating it yields CASSSIRGRQETQYF.

This clone has only a few counts. This CDR3 reads CASSPSGRFQPQHF. The CDR3 DNA reads as TGTGCCAGCAGTCCCAGCGGGAGGTTTCAGCCCCAGCATTTT. The chain uses TRBV6-5 and TRBJ1-5; unclear D gene. Per the germline V gene, CDR1 is MNHEY and CDR2 is SVGAGI. Trimming left V 5 bases short and J 6 bases short, with 14 bases between. The CDR3 totals 14 residues.

In this sample, this clone turned up once. The J gene is TRBJ1-2, the V gene TRBV19, with no clear D. CDR3 length equals 14 residues. The V end lost 3 bases, the J end lost 4 bases, and 12 bases lay between the germline ends. Per the germline V gene, CDR1 is LNHDA and CDR2 is SQIVND (reference sequence). The DNA for the CDR3 is TGTGCCAGTAGTATGCCCGGGTTTGGCTATGGCTACACCTTC. Translated, it gives CASSMPGFGYGYTF.

The rearrangement joins TRBV5-4 to TRBJ1-2; 8 nucleotides agree with TRBD1. CDR1 and CDR2 from the germline V gene are SGHNT and YYREEE (reference sequence). J lost 4 bases, V lost 0 bases, and 11 bases had no gene match. This CDR3 is built from 17 residues. The CDR3 reads CASSLGAGGFYIYGYTF. The CDR3 nucleotides read TGTGCCAGCAGCTTGGGCGCAGGGGGCTTTTACATCTATGGCTACACCTTC. The variable domain in full, completed from reference TRBV5-4 and TRBJ1-2, reads ETGVTQSPTHLIKTRGQQVTLRCSSQSGHNTVSWYQQALGQGPQFIFQYYREEENGRGNFPPRFSGLQFPNYSSELNVNALELDDSALYLCASSLGAGGFYIYGYTFGSGTRLTVV.

The genes are TRBV2 and TRBJ2-3, with D possibly matching TRBD2 (6 bases). Trimming removed 8 bases from V and 0 bases from J, with 15 bases in between. This CDR3 has 15 residues. Germline-derived CDR1 and CDR2 are SNHLY and FYNNEI. CDR3 protein: CASRPTDYSTDTQYF. The CDR3 nucleotides are TGTGCCAGCCGTCCGACGGACTATAGCACAGATACGCAGTATTTT.

There are a few counts of this clone. The V and J genes are TRBV7-9 and TRBJ1-5; weak D call: TRBD1 (5 bases). There are 13 residues in the CDR3. Trimming removed 5 bases at V and 3 bases at J, with 8 bases between. Germline V gives CDR1 SEHNR, CDR2 FQNEAQ (reference sequence). CDR3 loop: CASSPGNNQPQHF. DNA of the CDR3: TGTGCCAGCAGCCCAGGGAACAATCAGCCCCAGCATTTT. Full variable domain (rest looked up from reference TRBV7-9 and TRBJ1-5): DTGVSQNPRHKITKRGQNVTFRCDPISEHNRLYWYRQTLGQGPEFLTYFQNEAQLEKSRLLSDRFSAERPKGSFSTLEIQRTEQGDSAMYLCASSPGNNQPQHFGDGTRLSIL.

This clone was seen a handful of times. The chain has TRBV7-8 and TRBJ2-5; perhaps TRBD2 as D (7 bases). The CDR3 extends over 14 amino acids. The germline V and J ends were trimmed by 3 bases and 4 bases, with 12 bases remaining between them. CDR1 is SGHVS and CDR2 is FQNEAQ in the germline V gene. In DNA form, the CDR3 reads TGTGCCAGCAGCTTTGGGGGGGGCGCAGAGACCCAGTACTTC. Translating it yields CASSFGGGAETQYF.

This clone came up once. This chain links TRBV7-6 with TRBJ2-5; 9 bases are a match to TRBD1. Germline CDR1 SGHVS, CDR2 FNYEAQ. The CDR3 covers 16 residues. V was clipped by 3 bases and J by 9 bases; unmatched bases: 14. CDR3 in DNA: TGTGCCAGCAGCTTCCAACAGGGGGCCCCTGGGATGGCCCAGTACTTC. Its protein is CASSFQQGAPGMAQYF.

The V call is TRBV5-6, the J call TRBJ2-3; perhaps TRBD1 as D (6 bases). The V and J ends lost 0 bases and 5 bases respectively, with 10 bases between them. This CDR3 contains 14 residues. From germline, CDR1 is SGHDT and CDR2 YYEEEE. CDR3 residues: CASSLGPTGDTQYF. CDR3 sequence (DNA): TGTGCCAGCAGCTTGGGGCCGACAGGAGATACGCAGTATTTT.

The chain combines TRBV4-1 with TRBJ2-1, with 15 bases matching TRBD2. In germline, CDR1 is MGHRA, CDR2 YSYEKL. The CDR3 consists of 17 residues. Trimming took 5 bases from V and 2 from J; bases not matched to a gene: 4. The CDR3 loop reads CASSTRTSGRAYNEQFF. The CDR3 DNA reads as TGCGCCAGCAGCACGCGGACTAGCGGGAGGGCCTACAATGAGCAGTTCTTC.

V is TRBV6-1 and J is TRBJ2-7; D is uncertain. Trimming stripped 3 bases from V and 0 bases from J, with 3 bases between. Germline-derived CDR1 and CDR2 are MNHNS and SASEGT. The CDR3 is made up of 12 amino acids. In DNA, the CDR3 is TGTGCCAGCAGTGATAGCTCCTACGAGCAGTACTTC. This translates into CASSDSSYEQYF.

Comment on this clone: Other DNA sequences in this specimen translate into the identical CDR3. The rearrangement joins TRBV7-9 to TRBJ2-3; maybe TRBD2 (5 bases). Germline V gene data show CDR1 as SEHNR and CDR2 as FQNEAQ (reference sequence). This CDR3 spans 14 amino acids. V shed 0 bases and J shed 5 bases, with 9 bases lying between them. The CDR3 reads CASSLAGVGDTQYF. CDR3 DNA sequence: TGTGCCAGCAGCTTAGCGGGAGTAGGAGATACGCAGTATTTT.

The V call is TRBV27, the J call TRBJ2-7; weak D call: TRBD2 (6 bases). Germline CDR1 reads MNHEY; CDR2 reads SMNVEV (reference sequence). Trimming stripped 5 bases from V and 0 bases from J, with 14 bases between. The CDR3 contains 15 residues. The CDR3 coding sequence is TGTGCCAGCAGTCTCCGGAGCGGGCGCTCCTACGAGCAGTACTTC. It codes for CASSLRSGRSYEQYF.

This clone has just one count. The V call is TRBV10-3, the J call TRBJ2-1, with 12 positions matching TRBD2. From germline, CDR1 is ENHRY and CDR2 SYGVKD. The CDR3 is made up of 16 amino acids. Germline trimming cut 6 bases from V and 1 base from J; bases unmatched to any gene: 4. The CDR3 DNA sequence: TGTGCCATCAGACCTACTAGCGGGAGGTCCTACAATGAGCAGTTCTTC. Its protein product is CAIRPTSGRSYNEQFF.

This clone was recorded a few times. Within the sample, other DNA sequences also encode this same CDR3. The genes are TRBV5-1 and TRBJ1-5, with D perhaps TRBD1 (5 bases). Trimming removed 4 bases from V and 6 bases from J, with 11 bases in between. Germline V CDR1 and CDR2: SGHRS, YFSETQ. The CDR3 covers 13 residues. The CDR3 here is CASSLEGAQPQHF. The CDR3 nucleotides are TGCGCCAGCAGCCTGGAAGGGGCTCAGCCCCAGCATTTT. The full variable domain, completed using reference TRBV5-1 and TRBJ1-5, is KAGVTQTPRYLIKTRGQQVTLSCSPISGHRSVSWYQQTPGQGLQFLFEYFSETQRNKGNFPGRFSGRQFSNSRSEMNVSTLELGDSALYLCASSLEGAQPQHFGDGTRLSIL.

The genes are TRBV18 and TRBJ2-7, with a weak D call TRBD1 (5 bases). The CDR3 spans 14 residues. Trimming took off 2 bases at V and 0 bases at J, with 8 bases between the two ends. The V gene's germline CDR1 is KGHSH and CDR2 LQKENI. CDR3 in DNA: TGTGCCAGCTCACCAGGGGCAAGCTCCTACGAGCAGTACTTC. It is translated as CASSPGASSYEQYF.

In the case of this clone: One end of the junction does not line up with germline, which may come from a read error. CDR3 loop: CSSSLGAGRDSYEQYF. In DNA, the CDR3 is TGTTCCAGCAGCTTGGGAGCGGGGAGGGACTCCTACGAGCAGTACTTC. The rearrangement links TRBV7-9 to TRBJ2-7, with 7 nucleotides matching TRBD2. Germline V gene data show CDR1 as SEHNR and CDR2 as FQNEAQ (reference sequence). The CDR3 length is 16 residues.

J is TRBJ1-1 and V is TRBV6-1; tentatively, D is TRBD1 (6 bases). Trimming left V 6 bases short and J 8 bases short, with 10 bases between. The CDR3 spans 11 residues. Germline V gene lookup returns CDR1 MNHNS and CDR2 SASEGT. CDR3 region: CASRRTAEAFF. As DNA, the CDR3 is TGTGCCAGCAGGCGGACAGCGGAAGCTTTCTTT.

CDR3 nucleotides: TGTGCCAGCAGCCCCCAGGACAGCCTCTACGAGCAGTACTTC. Its translation: CASSPQDSLYEQYF. V gene TRBV9 combines with J gene TRBJ2-7, with D perhaps matching TRBD1 (6 bases). Germline V gives CDR1 SGDLS, CDR2 YYNGEE. The CDR3 runs to 14 residues. Between the trimmed V and J ends, which lost 4 bases and 3 bases, there was a span of 14 bases. The full variable domain, in which reference TRBV9 and TRBJ2-7 provide the parts outside the CDR3, is DSGVTQTPKHLITATGQRVTLRCSPRSGDLSVYWYQQSLDQGLQFLIQYYNGEERAKGNILERFSAQQFPDLHSELNLSSLELGDSALYFCASSPQDSLYEQYFGPGTRLTVT.

The chain carries TRBV5-4 and TRBJ2-2; TRBD2 is a possible D gene (6 bases). CDR1 and CDR2 (germline): SGHNT, YYREEE (reference sequence). The CDR3 has 15 residues. The V end lost 1 base, the J end lost 4 bases, and 11 bases lay between the germline ends. In DNA form, the CDR3 reads TGTGCCAGCAGCTTGTGGCAGGGAGGCACCGGGGAGCTGTTTTTT. Protein sequence: CASSLWQGGTGELFF.

The chain joins TRBV4-2 to TRBJ2-7, with 7 bases lining up with TRBD1. V trimming: 0 bases; J trimming: 4 bases; junction bases outside the gene matches: 15. This CDR3 is built from 18 residues. Germline CDR1 is LGHNA and CDR2 is YNFKEQ. CDR3 protein: CASSQDGGTGTEVYEQYF. CDR3 DNA sequence: TGTGCCAGCAGCCAAGATGGTGGAACCGGGACAGAGGTATACGAGCAGTACTTC.

V gene TRBV11-2 combines with J gene TRBJ1-3; 7 bases line up with TRBD1. The CDR3 totals 17 residues. From germline, CDR1 is SGHAT and CDR2 FQNNGV. V lost 2 bases, J lost 4 bases, and 11 bases stayed unmatched. Here the CDR3 reads CASSLSRLRGPGNTIYF. Written as DNA, the CDR3 is TGTGCCAGCAGCTTATCCCGATTGAGGGGGCCCGGAAACACCATATATTTT.